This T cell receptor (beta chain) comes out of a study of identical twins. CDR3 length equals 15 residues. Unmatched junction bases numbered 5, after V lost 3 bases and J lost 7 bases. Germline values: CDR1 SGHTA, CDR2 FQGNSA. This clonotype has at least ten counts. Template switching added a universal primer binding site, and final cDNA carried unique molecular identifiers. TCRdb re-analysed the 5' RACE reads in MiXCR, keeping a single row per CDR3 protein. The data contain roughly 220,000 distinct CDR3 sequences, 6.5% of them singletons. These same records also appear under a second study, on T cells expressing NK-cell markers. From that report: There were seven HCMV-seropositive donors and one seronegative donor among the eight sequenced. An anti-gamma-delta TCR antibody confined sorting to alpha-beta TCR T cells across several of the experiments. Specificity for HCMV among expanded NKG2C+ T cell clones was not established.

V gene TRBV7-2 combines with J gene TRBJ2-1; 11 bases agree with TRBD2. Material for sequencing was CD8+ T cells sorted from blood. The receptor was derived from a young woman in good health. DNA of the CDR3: TGTGCCAGCAGCTTCGGGACTAGCGGAGGGAATGAGCAGTTCTTC. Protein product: CASSFGTSGGNEQFF.